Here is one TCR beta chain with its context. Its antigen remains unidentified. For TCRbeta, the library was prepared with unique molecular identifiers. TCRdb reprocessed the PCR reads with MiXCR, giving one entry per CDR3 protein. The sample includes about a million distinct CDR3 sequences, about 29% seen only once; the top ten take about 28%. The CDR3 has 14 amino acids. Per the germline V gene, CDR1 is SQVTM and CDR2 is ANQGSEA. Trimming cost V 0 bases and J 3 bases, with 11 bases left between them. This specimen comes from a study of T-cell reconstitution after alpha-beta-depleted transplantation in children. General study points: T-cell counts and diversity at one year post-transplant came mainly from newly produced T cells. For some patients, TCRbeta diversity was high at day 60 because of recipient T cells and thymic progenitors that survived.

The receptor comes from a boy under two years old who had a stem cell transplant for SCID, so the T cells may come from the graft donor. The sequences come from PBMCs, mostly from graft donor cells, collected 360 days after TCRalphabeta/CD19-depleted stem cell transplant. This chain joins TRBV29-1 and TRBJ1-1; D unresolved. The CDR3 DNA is TGCAGCGTTGAAGATAGAACACCCGACACTGAAGCTTTCTTT. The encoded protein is CSVEDRTPDTEAFF.